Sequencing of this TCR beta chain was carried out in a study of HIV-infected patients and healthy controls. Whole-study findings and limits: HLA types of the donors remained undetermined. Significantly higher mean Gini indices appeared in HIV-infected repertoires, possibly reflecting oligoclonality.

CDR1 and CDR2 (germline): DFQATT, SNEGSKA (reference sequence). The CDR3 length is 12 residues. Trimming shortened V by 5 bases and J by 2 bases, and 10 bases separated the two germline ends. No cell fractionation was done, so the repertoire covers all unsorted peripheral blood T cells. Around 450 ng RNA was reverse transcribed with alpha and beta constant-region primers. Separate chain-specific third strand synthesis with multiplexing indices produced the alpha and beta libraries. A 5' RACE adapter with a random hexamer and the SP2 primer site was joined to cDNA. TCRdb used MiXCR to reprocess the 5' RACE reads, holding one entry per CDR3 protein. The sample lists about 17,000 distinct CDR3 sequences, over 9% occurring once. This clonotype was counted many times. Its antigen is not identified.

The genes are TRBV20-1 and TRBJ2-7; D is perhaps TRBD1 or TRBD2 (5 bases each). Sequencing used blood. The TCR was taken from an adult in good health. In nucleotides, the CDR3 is TGCAGTGCTTCCGGGACGGCCTACGAGCAGTACTTC. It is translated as CSASGTAYEQYF.